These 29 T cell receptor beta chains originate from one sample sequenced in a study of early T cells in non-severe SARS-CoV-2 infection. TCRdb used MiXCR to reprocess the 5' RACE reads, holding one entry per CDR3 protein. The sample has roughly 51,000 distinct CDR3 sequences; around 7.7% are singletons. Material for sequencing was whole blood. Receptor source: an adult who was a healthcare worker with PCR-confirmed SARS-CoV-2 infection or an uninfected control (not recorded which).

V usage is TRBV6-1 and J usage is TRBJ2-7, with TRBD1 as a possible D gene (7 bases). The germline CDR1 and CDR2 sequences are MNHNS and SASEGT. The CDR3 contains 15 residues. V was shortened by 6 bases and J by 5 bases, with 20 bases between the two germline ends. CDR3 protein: CASSKNAGGGDEQYF. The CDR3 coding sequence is TGTGCCAGCAGCAAAAACGCAGGGGGAGGCGACGAGCAGTACTTC.

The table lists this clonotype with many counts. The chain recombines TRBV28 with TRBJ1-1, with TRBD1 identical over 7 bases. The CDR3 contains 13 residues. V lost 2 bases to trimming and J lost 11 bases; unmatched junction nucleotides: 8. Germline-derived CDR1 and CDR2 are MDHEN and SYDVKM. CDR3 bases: TGTGCCAGCAGTTTAAACCCGGACAGGCGTGCTTTCTTT. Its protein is CASSLNPDRRAFF. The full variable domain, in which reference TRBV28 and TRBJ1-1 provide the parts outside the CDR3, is DVKVTQSSRYLVKRTGEKVFLECVQDMDHENMFWYRQDPGLGLRLIYFSYDVKMKEKGDIPEGYSVSREKKERFSLILESASTNQTSMYLCASSLNPDRRAFFGQGTRLTVV.

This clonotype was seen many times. The DNA of the CDR3 is TGCAGCGTTGAGAACGGGACAGGGAGAGCCTATGGCTACACCTTC. As protein: CSVENGTGRAYGYTF. The J gene is TRBJ1-2, the V gene TRBV29-1; 9 bases fit TRBD1. Germline trimming cut 3 bases from V and 4 bases from J; bases unmatched to any gene: 9. The CDR3 runs to 15 residues. Germline V CDR1 and CDR2: SQVTM, ANQGSEA.

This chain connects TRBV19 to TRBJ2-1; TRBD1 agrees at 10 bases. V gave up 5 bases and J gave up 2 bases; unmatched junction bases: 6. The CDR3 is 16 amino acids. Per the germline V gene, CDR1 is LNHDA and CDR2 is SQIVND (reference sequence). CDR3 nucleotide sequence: TGTGCCAGTAGTCGCCGGGACAGGGGTACCTACAATGAGCAGTTCTTC. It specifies CASSRRDRGTYNEQFF.

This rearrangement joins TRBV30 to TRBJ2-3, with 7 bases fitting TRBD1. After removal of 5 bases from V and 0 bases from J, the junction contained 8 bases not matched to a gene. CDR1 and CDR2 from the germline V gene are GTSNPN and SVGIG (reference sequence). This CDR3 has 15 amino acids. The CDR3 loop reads CAWLWTGASTDTQYF. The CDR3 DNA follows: TGTGCCTGGCTTTGGACAGGAGCTAGCACAGATACGCAGTATTTT.

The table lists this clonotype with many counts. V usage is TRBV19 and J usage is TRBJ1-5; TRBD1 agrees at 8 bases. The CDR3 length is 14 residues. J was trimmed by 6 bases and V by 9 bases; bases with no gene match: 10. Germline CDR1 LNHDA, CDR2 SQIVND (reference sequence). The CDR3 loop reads CASPGQGLSQPQHF. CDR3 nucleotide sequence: TGTGCCAGCCCCGGACAGGGTTTGAGTCAGCCCCAGCATTTT.

In DNA, the CDR3 is TGTGCCAGCTCACCCCAGGGCCGTAATGAGCAGTTCTTC. This sequence encodes CASSPQGRNEQFF. The chain uses TRBV18 and TRBJ2-1; a possible D gene is TRBD1 (5 bases). Trimming shortened V by 3 bases and J by 7 bases, and 10 bases separated the two germline ends. The CDR3 runs to 13 residues. Germline CDR1 KGHSH, CDR2 LQKENI.

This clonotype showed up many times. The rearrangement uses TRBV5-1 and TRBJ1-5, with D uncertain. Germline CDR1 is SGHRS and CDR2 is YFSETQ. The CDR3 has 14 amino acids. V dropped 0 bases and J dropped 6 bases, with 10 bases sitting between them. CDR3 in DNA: TGCGCCAGCAGCTTGGACCCGGGAGGTCAGCCCCAGCATTTT. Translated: CASSLDPGGQPQHF.

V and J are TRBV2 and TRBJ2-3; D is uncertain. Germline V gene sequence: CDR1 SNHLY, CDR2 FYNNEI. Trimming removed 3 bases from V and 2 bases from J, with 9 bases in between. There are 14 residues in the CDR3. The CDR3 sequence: CASSDMVVTDTQYF. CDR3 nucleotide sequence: TGTGCCAGCAGTGATATGGTAGTCACAGATACGCAGTATTTT.

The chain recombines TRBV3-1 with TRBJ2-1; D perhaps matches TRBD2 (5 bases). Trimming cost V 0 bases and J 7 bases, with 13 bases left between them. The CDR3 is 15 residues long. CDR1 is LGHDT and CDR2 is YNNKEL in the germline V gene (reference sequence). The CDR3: CASSQDYGGQNEQFF. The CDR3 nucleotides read TGTGCCAGCAGCCAAGATTACGGAGGTCAAAATGAGCAGTTCTTC.

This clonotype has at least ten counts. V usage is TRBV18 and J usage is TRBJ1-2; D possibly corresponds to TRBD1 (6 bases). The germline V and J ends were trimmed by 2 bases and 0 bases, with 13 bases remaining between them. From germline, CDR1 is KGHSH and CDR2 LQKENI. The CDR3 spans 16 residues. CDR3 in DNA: TGTGCCAGCTCACCATTGGAGGGGGGCGCTAACTATGGCTACACCTTC. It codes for CASSPLEGGANYGYTF. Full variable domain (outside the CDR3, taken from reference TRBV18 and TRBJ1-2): NAGVMQNPRHLVRRRGQEARLRCSPMKGHSHVYWYRQLPEEGLKFMVYLQKENIIDESGMPKERFSAEFPKEGPSILRIQQVVRGDSAAYFCASSPLEGGANYGYTFGSGTRLTVV.

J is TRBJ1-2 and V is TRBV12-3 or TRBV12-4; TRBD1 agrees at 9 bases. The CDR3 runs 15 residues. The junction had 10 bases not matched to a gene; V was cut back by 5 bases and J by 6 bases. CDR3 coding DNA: TGTGCCAGCAGTCCCAGACAGGGGGAGATGGATGGCTACACCTTC. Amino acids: CASSPRQGEMDGYTF.

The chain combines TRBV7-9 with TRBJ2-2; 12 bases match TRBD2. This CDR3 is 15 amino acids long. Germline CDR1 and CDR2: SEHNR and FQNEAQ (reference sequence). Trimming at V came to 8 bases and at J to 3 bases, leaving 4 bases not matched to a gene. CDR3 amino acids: CASPTSGGYTGELFF. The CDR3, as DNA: TGTGCCAGCCCGACTAGCGGGGGTTACACCGGGGAGCTGTTTTTT.

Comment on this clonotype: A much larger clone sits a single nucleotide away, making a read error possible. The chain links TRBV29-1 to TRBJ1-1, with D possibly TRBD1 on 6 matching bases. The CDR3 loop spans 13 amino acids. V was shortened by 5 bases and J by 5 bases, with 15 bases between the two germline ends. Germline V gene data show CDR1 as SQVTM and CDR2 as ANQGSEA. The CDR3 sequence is CSVFRGEGTEAFF. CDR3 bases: TGCAGCGTTTTCAGGGGAGAGGGAACTGAAGCTTTCTTT.

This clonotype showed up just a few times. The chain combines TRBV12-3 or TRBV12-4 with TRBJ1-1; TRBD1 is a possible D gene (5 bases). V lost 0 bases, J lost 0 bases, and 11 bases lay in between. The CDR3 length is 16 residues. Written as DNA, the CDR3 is TGTGCCAGCAGTTTAGCACCCTTGACAGTGAACACTGAAGCTTTCTTT. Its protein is CASSLAPLTVNTEAFF.

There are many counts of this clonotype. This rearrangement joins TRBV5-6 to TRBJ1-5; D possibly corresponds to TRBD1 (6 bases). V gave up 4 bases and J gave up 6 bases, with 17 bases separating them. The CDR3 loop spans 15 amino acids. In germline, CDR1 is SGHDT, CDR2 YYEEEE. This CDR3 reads CASSRRTERIQPQHF. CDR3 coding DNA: TGTGCCAGCAGCCGACGGACAGAGCGGATTCAGCCCCAGCATTTT.

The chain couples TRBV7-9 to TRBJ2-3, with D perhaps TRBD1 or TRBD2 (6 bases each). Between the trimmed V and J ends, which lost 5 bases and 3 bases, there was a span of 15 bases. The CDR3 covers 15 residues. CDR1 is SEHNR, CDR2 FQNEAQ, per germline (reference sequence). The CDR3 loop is CASSPEGGLTDTQYF. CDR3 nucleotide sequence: TGTGCCAGCAGCCCAGAAGGGGGGTTAACAGATACGCAGTATTTT.

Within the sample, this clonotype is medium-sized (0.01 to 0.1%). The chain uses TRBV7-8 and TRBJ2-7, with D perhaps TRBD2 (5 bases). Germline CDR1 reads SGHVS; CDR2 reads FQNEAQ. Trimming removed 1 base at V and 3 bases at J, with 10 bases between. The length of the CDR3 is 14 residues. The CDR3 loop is CASSLEATNYEQYF. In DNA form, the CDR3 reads TGTGCCAGCAGCTTAGAAGCGACTAACTACGAGCAGTACTTC.

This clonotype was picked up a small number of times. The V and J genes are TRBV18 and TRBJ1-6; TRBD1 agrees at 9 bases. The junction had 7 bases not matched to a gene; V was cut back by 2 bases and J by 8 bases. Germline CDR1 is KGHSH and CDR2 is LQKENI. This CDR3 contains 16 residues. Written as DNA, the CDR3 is TGTGCCAGCTCACCAACCGGGACAGGGAGCCATTCACCCCTCCACTTT. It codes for CASSPTGTGSHSPLHF.

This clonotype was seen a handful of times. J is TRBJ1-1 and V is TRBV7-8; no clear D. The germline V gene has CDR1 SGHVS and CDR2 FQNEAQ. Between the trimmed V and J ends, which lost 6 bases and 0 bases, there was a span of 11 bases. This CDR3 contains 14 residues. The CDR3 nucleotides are TGTGCCAGCAGTCAACTCAGTATGAACACTGAAGCTTTCTTT. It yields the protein CASSQLSMNTEAFF.

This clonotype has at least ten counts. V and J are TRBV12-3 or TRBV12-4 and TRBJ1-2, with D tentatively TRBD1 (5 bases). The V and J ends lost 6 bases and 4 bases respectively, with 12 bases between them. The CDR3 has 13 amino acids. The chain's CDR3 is CASRFGALYGYTF. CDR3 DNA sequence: TGTGCCAGCAGGTTTGGGGCGCTCTATGGCTACACCTTC.

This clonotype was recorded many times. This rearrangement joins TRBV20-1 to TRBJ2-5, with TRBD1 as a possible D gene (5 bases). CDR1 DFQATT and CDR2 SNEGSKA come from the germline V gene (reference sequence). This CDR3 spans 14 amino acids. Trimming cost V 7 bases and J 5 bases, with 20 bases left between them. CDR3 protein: CSGTLGALRETQYF. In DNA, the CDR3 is TGCAGTGGAACCTTAGGGGCGCTAAGGGAGACCCAGTACTTC.

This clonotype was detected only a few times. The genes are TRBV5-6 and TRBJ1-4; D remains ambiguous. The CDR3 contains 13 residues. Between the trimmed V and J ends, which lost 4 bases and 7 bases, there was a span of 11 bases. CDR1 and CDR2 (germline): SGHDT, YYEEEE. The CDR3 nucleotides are TGTGCCAGCAGCCCCGACCGGGGTGAAAAACTGTTTTTT. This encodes CASSPDRGEKLFF.

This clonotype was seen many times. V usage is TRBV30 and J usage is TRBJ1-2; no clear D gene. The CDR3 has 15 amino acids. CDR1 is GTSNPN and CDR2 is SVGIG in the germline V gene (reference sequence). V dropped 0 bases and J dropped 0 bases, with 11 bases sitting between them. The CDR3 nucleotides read TGTGCCTGGAGTGTATCGTGGATAGCTAACTATGGCTACACCTTC. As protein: CAWSVSWIANYGYTF.

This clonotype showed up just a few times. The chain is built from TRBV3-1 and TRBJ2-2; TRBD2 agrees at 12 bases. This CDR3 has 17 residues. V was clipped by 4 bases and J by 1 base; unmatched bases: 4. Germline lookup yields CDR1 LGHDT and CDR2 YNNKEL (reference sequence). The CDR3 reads CASSRGLAGQNTGELFF. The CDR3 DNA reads TGTGCCAGCAGCCGCGGACTAGCGGGGCAGAACACCGGGGAGCTGTTTTTT.

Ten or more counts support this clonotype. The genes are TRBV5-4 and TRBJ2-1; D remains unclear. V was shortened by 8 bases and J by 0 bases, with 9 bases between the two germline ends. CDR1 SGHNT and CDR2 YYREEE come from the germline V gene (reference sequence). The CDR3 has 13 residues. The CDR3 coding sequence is TGTGCCAGTCACAAGAGCTCCTACAATGAGCAGTTCTTC. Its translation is CASHKSSYNEQFF.

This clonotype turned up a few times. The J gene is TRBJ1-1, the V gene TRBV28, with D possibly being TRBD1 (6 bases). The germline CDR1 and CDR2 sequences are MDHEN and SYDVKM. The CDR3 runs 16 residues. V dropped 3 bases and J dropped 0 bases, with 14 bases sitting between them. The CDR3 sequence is CASSFLGASLNTEAFF. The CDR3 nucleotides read TGTGCCAGCAGTTTCTTGGGGGCATCTCTGAACACTGAAGCTTTCTTT.

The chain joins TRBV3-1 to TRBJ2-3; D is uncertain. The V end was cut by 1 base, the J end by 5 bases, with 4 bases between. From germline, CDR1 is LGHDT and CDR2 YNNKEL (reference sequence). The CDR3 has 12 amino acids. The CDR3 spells CASSQVVDTQYF. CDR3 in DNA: TGTGCCAGCAGCCAAGTCGTAGATACGCAGTATTTT.

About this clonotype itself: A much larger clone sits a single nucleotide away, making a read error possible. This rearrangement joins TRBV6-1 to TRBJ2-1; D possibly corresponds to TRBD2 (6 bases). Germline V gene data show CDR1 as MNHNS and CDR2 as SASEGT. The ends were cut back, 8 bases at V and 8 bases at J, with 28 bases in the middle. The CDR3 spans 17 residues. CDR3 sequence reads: CASGREEFTGLYYEQFF. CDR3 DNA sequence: TGTGCCAGCGGCAGGGAGGAGTTTACTGGGTTGTACTATGAGCAGTTCTTC.